This entry lists 6 T cell receptor beta chains sequenced from one sample in a study of T-cell reconstitution after alpha-beta-depleted transplantation in children. Preparation of the TCRbeta library used unique molecular identifiers. TCRdb reanalysed the PCR reads using MiXCR and keeps one entry per CDR3 protein. The sample has approximately 500,000 distinct CDR3 sequences, 25% to 30% seen once. The specimen comprised PBMCs, sampled before TCRalphabeta/CD19-depleted stem cell transplant. The receptors originated from a boy under two years old with Wiskott-Aldrich syndrome, due to receive a stem cell transplant.

There are a few counts of this clonotype. The rearrangement links TRBV20-1 to TRBJ2-5; 11 nucleotides agree with TRBD2. The J segment lost 6 bases and the V segment lost 4 bases, leaving 13 bases of the junction unmatched. The CDR3 has 16 residues. Looked up from germline, CDR1 is DFQATT and CDR2 is SNEGSKA (reference sequence). The CDR3 DNA reads TGCAGTGCTATTTCCCCTAGCGGGAGGAGGGCGCAGACCCAGTACTTC. Encoded protein: CSAISPSGRRAQTQYF.

This clonotype was counted between two and nine times. CDR3 region: CASSVSVAYEETQYF. Here the CDR3 DNA reads TGTGCCAGCAGCGTATCTGTCGCCTATGAAGAGACCCAGTACTTC. The chain uses TRBV9 and TRBJ2-5; D not certain. The germline V and J ends were trimmed by 1 base and 3 bases, with 13 bases remaining between them. The CDR3 loop spans 15 amino acids. Germline CDR1 is SGDLS and CDR2 is YYNGEE.

V usage is TRBV24-1 and J usage is TRBJ2-1, with TRBD2 matching over 9 bases. The trim removed 5 bases at V and 4 bases at J, leaving 8 bases unmatched. The CDR3 runs to 16 residues. The V gene's germline CDR1 is KGHDR and CDR2 SFDVKD. The CDR3: CATSGSTSGSYNEQFF. The CDR3 nucleotides read TGTGCCACCAGTGGTTCGACTAGCGGATCTTACAATGAGCAGTTCTTC.

This clonotype was seen repeatedly, ten times or more. The chain uses TRBV2 and TRBJ2-2; 10 bases agree with TRBD2. In germline, CDR1 is SNHLY, CDR2 FYNNEI. The CDR3 extends over 17 amino acids. Trimming removed 4 bases from V and 2 bases from J; junction bases left unmatched: 7. CDR3 residues: CASSGTSGLSNTGELFF. As DNA, the CDR3 is TGTGCCAGCAGTGGGACTAGCGGACTCAGCAACACCGGGGAGCTGTTTTTT.

The chain joins TRBV6-2 or TRBV6-3 to TRBJ1-6; D perhaps matches TRBD1 (6 bases). The CDR3 is made up of 15 amino acids. The germline V gene has CDR1 MNHEY and CDR2 SVGEGT. V lost 5 bases, J lost 3 bases, and 11 bases lay in between. The chain's CDR3 is CASSTPDSYNSPLHF. CDR3 sequence (DNA): TGTGCCAGCAGTACCCCGGACAGCTATAATTCACCCCTCCACTTT.

This clonotype was seen more than once but under ten times. This chain uses TRBV5-1 with TRBJ2-2; D gene unclear. V shed 0 bases and J shed 5 bases, with 8 bases lying between them. The CDR3 consists of 14 residues. The V gene's germline CDR1 is SGHRS and CDR2 YFSETQ. The CDR3 spells CASSLARVTGELFF. The CDR3 DNA sequence: TGCGCCAGCAGCTTGGCAAGGGTAACCGGGGAGCTGTTTTTT.